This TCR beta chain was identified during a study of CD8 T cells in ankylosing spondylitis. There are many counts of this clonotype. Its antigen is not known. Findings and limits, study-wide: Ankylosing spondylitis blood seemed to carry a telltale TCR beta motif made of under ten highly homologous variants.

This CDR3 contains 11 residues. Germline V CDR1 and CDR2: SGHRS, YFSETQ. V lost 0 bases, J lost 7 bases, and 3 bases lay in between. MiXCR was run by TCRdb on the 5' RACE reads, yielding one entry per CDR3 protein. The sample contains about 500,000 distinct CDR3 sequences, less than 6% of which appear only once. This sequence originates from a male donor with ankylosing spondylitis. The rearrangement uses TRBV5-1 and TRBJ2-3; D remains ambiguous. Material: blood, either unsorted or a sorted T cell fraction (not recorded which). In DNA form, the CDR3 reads TGCGCCAGCAGCTTGGCTTATACGCAGTATTTT. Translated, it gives CASSLAYTQYF.